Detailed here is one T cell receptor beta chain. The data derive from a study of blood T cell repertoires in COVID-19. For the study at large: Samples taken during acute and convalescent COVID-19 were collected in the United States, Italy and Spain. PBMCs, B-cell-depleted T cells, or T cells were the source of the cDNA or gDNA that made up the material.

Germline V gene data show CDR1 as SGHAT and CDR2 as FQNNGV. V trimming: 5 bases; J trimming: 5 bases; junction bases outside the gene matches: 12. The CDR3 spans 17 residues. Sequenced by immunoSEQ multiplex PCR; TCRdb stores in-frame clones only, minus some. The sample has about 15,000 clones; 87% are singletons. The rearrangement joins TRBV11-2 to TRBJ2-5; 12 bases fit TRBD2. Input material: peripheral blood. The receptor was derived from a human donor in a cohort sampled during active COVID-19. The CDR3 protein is CASSTNAGLAGRETQYF. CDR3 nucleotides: TGTGCCAGCAGCACAAATGCGGGACTAGCGGGCCGGGAGACCCAGTACTTC.